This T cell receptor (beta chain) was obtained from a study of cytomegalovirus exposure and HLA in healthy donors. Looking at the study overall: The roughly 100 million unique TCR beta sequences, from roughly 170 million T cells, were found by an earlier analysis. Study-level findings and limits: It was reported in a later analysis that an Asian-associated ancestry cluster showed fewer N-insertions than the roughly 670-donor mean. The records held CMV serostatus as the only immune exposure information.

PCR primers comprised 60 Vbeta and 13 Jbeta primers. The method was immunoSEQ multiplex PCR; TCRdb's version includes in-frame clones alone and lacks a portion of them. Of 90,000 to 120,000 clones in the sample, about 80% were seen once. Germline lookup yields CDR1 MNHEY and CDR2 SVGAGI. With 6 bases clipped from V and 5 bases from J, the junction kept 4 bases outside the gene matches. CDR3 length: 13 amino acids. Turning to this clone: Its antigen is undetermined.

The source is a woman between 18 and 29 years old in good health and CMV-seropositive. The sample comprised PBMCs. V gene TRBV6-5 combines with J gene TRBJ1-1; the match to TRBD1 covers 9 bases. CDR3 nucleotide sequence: TGTGCCAGCAGCCCGGACAGGGGAACTGAAGCTTTCTTT. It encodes CASSPDRGTEAFF.